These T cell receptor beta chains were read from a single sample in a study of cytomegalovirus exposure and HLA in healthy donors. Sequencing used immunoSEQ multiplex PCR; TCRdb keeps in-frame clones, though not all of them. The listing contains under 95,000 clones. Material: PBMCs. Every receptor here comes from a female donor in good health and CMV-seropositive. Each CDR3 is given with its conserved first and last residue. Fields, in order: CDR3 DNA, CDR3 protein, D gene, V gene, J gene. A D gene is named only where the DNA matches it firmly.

TGTGCCAGCAGTTACTCGATAGGAGGGATCCCCTACGAGCAGTACTTC	CASSYSIGGIPYEQYF	NA	TRBV6-5	TRBJ2-7
TGTGCCAGCAGCCGGCCGGGTAGCAATCAGCCCCAGCATTTT	CASSRPGSNQPQHF	NA	TRBV5-8	TRBJ1-5
TGTGCCAGCAGGGCCGGGAGCTCTGGAAACACCATATATTTT	CASRAGSSGNTIYF	NA	TRBV5-8	TRBJ1-3
TGTGCCAGCAAGCCTAGCGGGAGTAGGACCGGGGAGCTGTTTTTT	CASKPSGSRTGELFF	TRBD2	TRBV2	TRBJ2-2
TGTGCCAGCTCACCTCTAGCGGGGGTAACAGATACGCAGTATTTT	CASSPLAGVTDTQYF	TRBD2	TRBV18	TRBJ2-3
TGTGCTAGTGTTCTCACGGGGGGCGGTAGCACAGATACGCAGTATTTT	CASVLTGGGSTDTQYF	NA	TRBV12-5	TRBJ2-3
TGTGCCAGCAGTCGTAGCGGGGGACAAGACAATGAGCAGTTCTTC	CASSRSGGQDNEQFF	TRBD2	TRBV7-9	TRBJ2-1
TGCGCCAGCAGCCAAGTGAAGATCTCAGGGTCGCGCGGCTACACCTTC	CASSQVKISGSRGYTF	NA	TRBV4-1	TRBJ1-2
TGTGCCAGCAGCTTAGGAGGACTAGCGACCTACGAGCAGTACTTC	CASSLGGLATYEQYF	TRBD2	TRBV7-6	TRBJ2-7
TGTGCCAGCAGCTCCGGGACTAGCGACTACGAGCAGTACTTC	CASSSGTSDYEQYF	TRBD2	TRBV13	TRBJ2-7
TGCGCCAGCAGCTTGCTGGACAGCCAAGAGGGTGGCTACACCTTC	CASSLLDSQEGGYTF	NA	TRBV5-1	TRBJ1-2
TGTGCCAGCAGCTTTGCGGGAGGGGTCGGGGAGCTGTTTTTT	CASSFAGGVGELFF	TRBD2	TRBV5-5	TRBJ2-2
TGTGCCAGCAGTACCTACGCATATAACACTGAAGCTTTCTTT	CASSTYAYNTEAFF	NA	TRBV27	TRBJ1-1
TGTGCCACCACGGTGGGAGGGGAGGGGGACTATGGCTACACCTTC	CATTVGGEGDYGYTF	NA	TRBV28	TRBJ1-2
TGCAGCGTTGATGCGGCGGGGGGCAATGAGCAGTTCTTC	CSVDAAGGNEQFF	TRBD2	TRBV29-1	TRBJ2-1
TGTGCCAGCAGCGGTGGCACCGGGACAGGGACCTACGAGCAGTACTTC	CASSGGTGTGTYEQYF	TRBD1	TRBV9	TRBJ2-7
TGCGCCAGCAGCCTTCAGGCTAGTAGCGGGATGGCCGGTGAGCAGTTCTTC	CASSLQASSGMAGEQFF	TRBD2	TRBV5-1	TRBJ2-1
TGCAGCGTTGAGTCTAGCGGGAGTGACGACAATGAGCAGTTCTTC	CSVESSGSDDNEQFF	TRBD2	TRBV29-1	TRBJ2-1
TGCGCCAGCAGTGAGCGGGGGGCAGACACTGAAGCTTTCTTT	CASSERGADTEAFF	NA	TRBV10-2	TRBJ1-1
TGTGCCAGCAGCTCGGTTCCACAGATATACAATGAGCAGTTCTTC	CASSSVPQIYNEQFF	NA	TRBV11-3	TRBJ2-1
TGCGCCAGCAGCCTCGGACAGGGGACGAACACCGGGGAGCTGTTTTTT	CASSLGQGTNTGELFF	TRBD1	TRBV5-1	TRBJ2-2
TGTGCCAGCCAACCTTTGGGGACTAGCGGGAGGGCACCCTACGAGCAGTACTTC	CASQPLGTSGRAPYEQYF	TRBD2	TRBV11-2	TRBJ2-7
TGTGCCAGCAGTGTAAATGAGCAGTTCTTC	CASSVNEQFF	NA	TRBV5-6	TRBJ2-1
TGTGCCAGCAGCCGGGACAGAGATTCACCCCTACACTTT	CASSRDRDSPLHF	TRBD1	TRBV11-3	TRBJ1-6
TGTGCCAGCAGTTTGTCGGACAGGGTTGATGAGCAGTTCTTC	CASSLSDRVDEQFF	TRBD1	TRBV28	TRBJ2-1
TGTGCCAGCGCCCAGAGCGGGCAAGAGACCCAGTACTTC	CASAQSGQETQYF	NA	TRBV18	TRBJ2-5
TGCGCCAGCAGCTTGGTTCCGGGACACAAAAAGGGAGCTTTCTTT	CASSLVPGHKKGAFF	NA	TRBV5-1	TRBJ1-1
TGTGCCAGCAGTGGCACCGGGACAGGGCCTGAAGCTTTCTTT	CASSGTGTGPEAFF	TRBD1	TRBV6-1	TRBJ1-1
TGTGCCAGCTCACCTGGACTAGCCTCGAACACCGGGGAGCTGTTTTTT	CASSPGLASNTGELFF	TRBD2	TRBV18	TRBJ2-2
TGTGCCAGCTCACCGGGGGGGCAAGAGACCCAGTACTTC	CASSPGGQETQYF	TRBD2	TRBV18	TRBJ2-5
TGCGCCAGCACCCCGGGACATACCAACACCGGGGAGCTGTTTTTT	CASTPGHTNTGELFF	NA	TRBV5-1	TRBJ2-2
TGCGCCAGCAGCCAGGAATCCGGGACAGGGAATTCACCCCTCCACTTT	CASSQESGTGNSPLHF	TRBD1	TRBV4-3	TRBJ1-6
TGTGCCAGCAGTTACTCAGGCGGGGGGGCTTTCTACGAGCAGTACTTC	CASSYSGGGAFYEQYF	TRBD2	TRBV6-5	TRBJ2-7
TGTGCCAGCAGTTACCCAAGCGGGGGGGCCAAAGATACGCAGTATTTT	CASSYPSGGAKDTQYF	TRBD2	TRBV6-6	TRBJ2-3
TGCGCCAGCAGTGAGACAGGGCTGGGTTATGAGCAGTTCTTC	CASSETGLGYEQFF	NA	TRBV10-1	TRBJ2-1
TGTGCCAGCAGCCAAGCAAGGCAGGGGGGAACTGAAGCTTTCTTT	CASSQARQGGTEAFF	TRBD1	TRBV4-2	TRBJ1-1
TGTGCCAGCAGGACTAATAGGGCCCCAAACACCGGGGAGCTGTTTTTT	CASRTNRAPNTGELFF	NA	TRBV7-6	TRBJ2-2